These 5 T cell receptor beta chains originate from one sample sequenced in a study of blood T cell repertoires in COVID-19. This table comes from immunoSEQ multiplex PCR, and its TCRdb copy is limited to in-frame clones, with some not included. The table shows around 240,000 clones, with over 80% occurring only once. Sequencing was done on a sample of PBMCs or T cells enriched from blood (not recorded which). All receptors derive from a man aged 50-59 years who had been exposed to COVID-19.

The gene calls are TRBV19 and TRBJ2-1, with 7 bases lining up with TRBD1. The CDR3 contains 13 residues. In germline, CDR1 is LNHDA, CDR2 SQIVND (reference sequence). The V segment lost 7 bases and the J segment 7 bases; nucleotides outside the gene matches: 7. The CDR3 loop reads CASKGRGINEQFF. For the CDR3, the DNA is TGTGCCAGTAAGGGCAGGGGGATTAATGAGCAGTTCTTC. The whole variable domain, remainder taken from reference TRBV19 and TRBJ2-1, is DGGITQSPKYLFRKEGQNVTLSCEQNLNHDAMYWYRQDPGQGLRLIYYSQIVNDFQKGDIAEGYSVSREKKESFPLTVTSAQKNPTAFYLCASKGRGINEQFFGPGTRLTVL.

The chain employs TRBV10-3 and TRBJ1-2; D is possibly TRBD1 (5 bases). With 0 bases removed from V and 5 bases from J, the gap between germline ends came to 10 bases. The CDR3 spans 14 residues. Per the germline V gene, CDR1 is ENHRY and CDR2 is SYGVKD. The DNA of the CDR3 is TGTGCCATCAGTGAGTCGGCGACAGATTATGGCTACACCTTC. This sequence encodes CAISESATDYGYTF.

The V gene is TRBV2, the J gene TRBJ2-7, with D possibly matching TRBD2 (6 bases). The CDR3 is made up of 13 amino acids. Trimming removed 4 bases from V and 7 bases from J, with 14 bases in between. The V gene's germline CDR1 is SNHLY and CDR2 FYNNEI. CDR3 protein: CASSGDSAWEQYF. The CDR3 DNA reads TGTGCCAGCAGTGGGGACTCTGCCTGGGAGCAGTACTTC.

The chain recombines TRBV5-1 with TRBJ1-2, with no clear D. The V end was cut by 2 bases, the J end by 8 bases, with 22 bases between. CDR1 SGHRS and CDR2 YFSETQ come from the germline V gene. The length of the CDR3 is 16 residues. The CDR3 loop reads CASSLGFWASPSGYTF. The CDR3 nucleotides are TGCGCCAGCAGCTTAGGATTCTGGGCCTCCCCTAGCGGCTACACCTTC.

This rearrangement joins TRBV18 to TRBJ1-2, with TRBD1 identical over 8 bases. There are 15 residues in the CDR3. Germline values: CDR1 KGHSH, CDR2 LQKENI. V lost 6 bases to trimming and J lost 5 bases; unmatched junction nucleotides: 11. In nucleotides, the CDR3 is TGTGCCAGCTCCCAGTCTCGACAGGGGAATTATGGCTACACCTTC. This sequence encodes CASSQSRQGNYGYTF.